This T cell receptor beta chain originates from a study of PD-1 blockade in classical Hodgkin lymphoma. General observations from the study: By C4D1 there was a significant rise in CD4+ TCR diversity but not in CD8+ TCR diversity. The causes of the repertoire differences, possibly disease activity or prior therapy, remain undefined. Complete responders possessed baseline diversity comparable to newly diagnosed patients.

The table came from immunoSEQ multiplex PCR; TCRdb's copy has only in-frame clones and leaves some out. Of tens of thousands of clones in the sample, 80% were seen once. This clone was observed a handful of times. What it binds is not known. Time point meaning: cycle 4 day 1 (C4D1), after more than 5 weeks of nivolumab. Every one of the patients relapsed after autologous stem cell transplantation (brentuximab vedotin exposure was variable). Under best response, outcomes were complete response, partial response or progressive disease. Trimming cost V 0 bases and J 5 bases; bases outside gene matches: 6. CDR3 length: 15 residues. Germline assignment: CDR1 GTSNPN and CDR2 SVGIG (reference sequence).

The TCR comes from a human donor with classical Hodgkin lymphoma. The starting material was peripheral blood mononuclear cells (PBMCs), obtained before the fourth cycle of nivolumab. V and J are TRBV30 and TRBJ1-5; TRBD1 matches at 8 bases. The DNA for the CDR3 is TGTGCCTGGAGTGTAATAACAGGGGGGGATCAGCCCCAGCATTTT. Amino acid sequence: CAWSVITGGDQPQHF.